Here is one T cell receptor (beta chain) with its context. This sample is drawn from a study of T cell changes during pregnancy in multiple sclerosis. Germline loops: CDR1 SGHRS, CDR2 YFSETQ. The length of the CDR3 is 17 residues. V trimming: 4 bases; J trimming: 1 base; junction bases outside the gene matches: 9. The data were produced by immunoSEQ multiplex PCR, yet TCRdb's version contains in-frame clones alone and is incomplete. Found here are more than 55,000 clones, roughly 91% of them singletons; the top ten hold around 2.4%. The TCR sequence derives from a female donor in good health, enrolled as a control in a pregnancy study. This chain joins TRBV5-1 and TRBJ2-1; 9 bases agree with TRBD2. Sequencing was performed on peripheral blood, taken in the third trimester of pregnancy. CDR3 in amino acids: CASSGSSGGGSYNEQFF. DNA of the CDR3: TGCGCCAGCAGCGGGAGTAGCGGGGGAGGGTCCTACAATGAGCAGTTCTTC.